This TCR beta chain was identified in a study of cytomegalovirus exposure and HLA in healthy donors. In the study overall: Inside one of the first data releases sat around 80 million unique TCRs taken from HLA-typed donors.

These donors counted as nominally healthy when sampled, but unrecorded immune exposures were likely. PCR amplification relied on 60 Vbeta primers (plus 13 Jbeta primers). Data came from immunoSEQ multiplex PCR; TCRdb stores just in-frame clones and leaves some out. The top ten clones hold approximately 5.5% of a sample with roughly 45,000 clones, roughly half of them seen once. Germline V gives CDR1 SGHAT, CDR2 FQNNGV. The V end was cut by 5 bases, the J end by 1 base, with 8 bases between. The length of the CDR3 is 13 residues. The V gene is TRBV11-2, the J gene TRBJ1-1; tentatively, D is TRBD1 (6 bases). The clonotype was recovered from a man in his 60s in good health and CMV-seronegative. The material sequenced was PBMCs. The CDR3 sequence: CASSKDRNTEAFF. CDR3 in DNA: TGTGCCAGCAGCAAGGACAGGAACACTGAAGCTTTCTTT.